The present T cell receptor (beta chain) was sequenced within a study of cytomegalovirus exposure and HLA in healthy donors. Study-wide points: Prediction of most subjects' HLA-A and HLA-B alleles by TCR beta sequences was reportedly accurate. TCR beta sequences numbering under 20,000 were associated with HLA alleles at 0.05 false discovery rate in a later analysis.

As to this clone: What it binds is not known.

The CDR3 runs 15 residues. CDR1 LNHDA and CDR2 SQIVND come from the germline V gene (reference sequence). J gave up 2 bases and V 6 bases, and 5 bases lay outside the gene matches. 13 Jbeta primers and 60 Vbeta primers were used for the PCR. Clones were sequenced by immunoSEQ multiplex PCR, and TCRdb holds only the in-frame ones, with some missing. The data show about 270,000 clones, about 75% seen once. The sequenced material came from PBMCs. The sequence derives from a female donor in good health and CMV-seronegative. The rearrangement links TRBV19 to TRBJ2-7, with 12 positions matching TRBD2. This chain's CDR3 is CASSPGLAGTYEQYF. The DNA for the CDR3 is TGTGCCAGTAGCCCCGGACTAGCGGGAACCTACGAGCAGTACTTC.